A single sample gave rise to the 7 T cell receptor beta chains below, sequenced in a study of cytomegalovirus exposure and HLA in healthy donors. 60 Vbeta and 13 Jbeta primers were used in PCR. Sequenced by immunoSEQ multiplex PCR; TCRdb stores in-frame clones only, minus some. This table holds under 150,000 clones, over 65% found once. Material for sequencing was PBMCs. The receptors stem from a female donor in good health and CMV-seropositive.

This sequence joins TRBV18 and TRBJ2-1; D ambiguous. Germline V lookup: CDR1 KGHSH, CDR2 LQKENI. The CDR3 runs 11 residues. The V gene lost 4 bases and the J gene lost 8 bases, with 6 bases spanning the gap. CDR3 in DNA: TGTGCCAGCTCACGTTCGGATGAGCAGTTCTTC. Its protein product is CASSRSDEQFF.

This clone was seen once. The chain is built from TRBV6-5 and TRBJ1-4; a weak D match, TRBD1 (6 bases). The CDR3 is 13 residues long. Germline loops: CDR1 MNHEY, CDR2 SVGAGI. V was trimmed by 11 bases and J by 4 bases, leaving 14 bases between them. CDR3 DNA sequence: TGTGCCGTTAAACAGGGATATAATGAAAAACTGTTTTTT. It specifies CAVKQGYNEKLFF.

The V and J genes are TRBV5-4 and TRBJ1-1; D ambiguous. This CDR3 has 15 amino acids. The V end lost 0 bases, the J end lost 2 bases, and 11 bases lay between the germline ends. Germline CDR1 and CDR2: SGHNT and YYREEE (reference sequence). For the CDR3, the DNA is TGTGCCAGCAGCTTGGAGAGCGAAGGAAACACTGAAGCTTTCTTT. The encoded protein is CASSLESEGNTEAFF.

The chain has TRBV5-4 and TRBJ2-7, with TRBD1 identical over 8 bases. Trimming took 2 bases from V and 1 from J; bases not matched to a gene: 5. CDR1 is SGHNT and CDR2 is YYREEE in the germline V gene (reference sequence). The CDR3 length is 15 residues. In DNA form, the CDR3 reads TGTGCCAGCAGCTTCAGGCAGGGGGCGTCCTACGAGCAGTACTTC. Its protein is CASSFRQGASYEQYF. The full variable domain, completed using reference TRBV5-4 and TRBJ2-7, is ETGVTQSPTHLIKTRGQQVTLRCSSQSGHNTVSWYQQALGQGPQFIFQYYREEENGRGNFPPRFSGLQFPNYSSELNVNALELDDSALYLCASSFRQGASYEQYFGPGTRLTVT.

This sequence joins TRBV25-1 and TRBJ2-3; TRBD2 might be the D (5 bases). The CDR3 runs to 16 residues. The V end lost 1 base, the J end lost 3 bases, and 14 bases lay between the germline ends. CDR1 MGHDK and CDR2 SYGVNS come from the germline V gene. The CDR3 region is CASSEFSGSGTDTQYF. CDR3 DNA: TGTGCCAGCAGTGAATTTTCGGGGAGCGGTACAGATACGCAGTATTTT.

The chain carries TRBV11-2 and TRBJ2-7; D gene ambiguous. This CDR3 contains 12 residues. Between the trimmed V and J ends, which lost 7 bases and 2 bases, there was a span of 9 bases. Per germline, CDR1 SGHAT and CDR2 FQNNGV. The CDR3 protein is CASTSRAYEQYF. In DNA, the CDR3 is TGTGCCAGCACCTCTAGAGCCTACGAGCAGTACTTC.

The gene calls are TRBV5-6 and TRBJ2-7; D ambiguous. V dropped 4 bases and J dropped 7 bases, with 21 bases sitting between them. The CDR3 length is 15 residues. Germline V gene lookup returns CDR1 SGHDT and CDR2 YYEEEE. DNA for the CDR3: TGTGCCAGCAGCCTAAGCCCATTCCCCCGAGTGGAGCAGTACTTC. It encodes CASSLSPFPRVEQYF.